These 18 T cell receptor beta chains were sequenced from one sample in a study of control samples from healthy donors and cancer patients. Profiling relied on immunoSEQ multiplex PCR, and the TCRdb table lists in-frame clones only, not all of them. The data hold just under 80,000 clones, with around 90% observed a single time. Material: PBMCs. These receptors came from a woman aged 60-75 years with head and neck cancer.

The chain couples TRBV6-6 to TRBJ2-2; unclear D gene. Trimming left V 6 bases short and J 4 bases short, with 9 bases between. Germline V gene data show CDR1 as MNHNY and CDR2 as SVGAGI (reference sequence). This CDR3 contains 13 residues. In nucleotides, the CDR3 is TGTGCCAGCAGCCCGGACCGCACCGGGGAGCTGTTTTTT. It codes for CASSPDRTGELFF.

This chain links TRBV5-1 with TRBJ2-7, with D unresolved. The germline V gene encodes CDR1 SGHRS and CDR2 YFSETQ. The V end lost 4 bases, the J end lost 0 bases, and 14 bases lay between the germline ends. CDR3 length equals 15 residues. The DNA of the CDR3 is TGCGCCAGCAGCCCGCCAGAGTCCGGCTCCTACGAGCAGTACTTC. Translating it yields CASSPPESGSYEQYF. Complete variable domain (other parts from reference TRBV5-1 and TRBJ2-7): KAGVTQTPRYLIKTRGQQVTLSCSPISGHRSVSWYQQTPGQGLQFLFEYFSETQRNKGNFPGRFSGRQFSNSRSEMNVSTLELGDSALYLCASSPPESGSYEQYFGPGTRLTVT.

This clone was picked up one time. The chain employs TRBV3-1 (or the pseudogene TRBV3-2) and TRBJ1-6; D unresolved. Germline V lookup: CDR1 LGHDT, CDR2 YNNKEL (reference sequence). CDR3 length: 12 residues. V lost 1 base to trimming and J lost 11 bases, with 6 bases between them. The CDR3 bases are TGTGCCAGCAGCCAAGGGGCGCCACCCCTCCACTTT. Translation: CASSQGAPPLHF.

V gene TRBV28 combines with J gene TRBJ2-1, with a tentative D call TRBD2 (6 bases). Trimming cost V 1 base and J 12 bases, with 16 bases left between them. Per germline, CDR1 MDHEN and CDR2 SYDVKM. The CDR3 is 14 amino acids. The CDR3: CASSLSEGSTGQFF. The CDR3 DNA reads TGTGCCAGCAGTTTATCGGAGGGGAGTACAGGGCAGTTCTTC.

In DNA form, the CDR3 reads TGTGCCAGCAGTGCGGACAGGTCGGGCTATGGCTACACCTTC. The encoded protein is CASSADRSGYGYTF. V is TRBV2 and J is TRBJ1-2, with 7 bases fitting TRBD1. In germline, CDR1 is SNHLY, CDR2 FYNNEI. The CDR3 spans 14 residues. V dropped 4 bases and J dropped 4; count of bases not matched to a gene: 6.

V usage is TRBV11-1 and J usage is TRBJ2-1, with 11 positions matching TRBD2. The germline V gene encodes CDR1 SGHAT and CDR2 FQDESV (reference sequence). V shed 4 bases and J 4 bases; nucleotides not matched to a gene: 6. CDR3 length: 16 residues. Here the CDR3 DNA reads TGTGCCAGCAGCTCCCCGACTAGCGGGGATTACAATGAGCAGTTCTTC. Translated, it gives CASSSPTSGDYNEQFF.

J is TRBJ1-2 and V is TRBV6-5; possible D gene TRBD1, 6 bases. The V end lost 5 bases, the J end lost 7 bases, and 17 bases lay between the germline ends. The germline CDR1 and CDR2 sequences are MNHEY and SVGAGI. The CDR3 has 14 residues. The CDR3, as DNA: TGTGCCAGCAGTCGGAACACAGGGAGAGTTGGCTACACCTTC. As protein: CASSRNTGRVGYTF.

The chain carries TRBV19 and TRBJ2-1; the match to TRBD2 covers 8 bases. V was clipped by 7 bases and J by 3 bases; unmatched bases: 8. The germline CDR1 and CDR2 sequences are LNHDA and SQIVND (reference sequence). The CDR3 runs to 15 residues. CDR3 nucleotides: TGTGCCAGTAAGATCCGGGAGGGACACTACAATGAGCAGTTCTTC. The encoded protein is CASKIREGHYNEQFF. Full variable domain (outside the CDR3, taken from reference TRBV19 and TRBJ2-1): DGGITQSPKYLFRKEGQNVTLSCEQNLNHDAMYWYRQDPGQGLRLIYYSQIVNDFQKGDIAEGYSVSREKKESFPLTVTSAQKNPTAFYLCASKIREGHYNEQFFGPGTRLTVL.

About this clone itself: One junction end disagrees with the germline gene, perhaps due to a read error. The chain carries TRBV12-5 and TRBJ2-7; D possibly uses TRBD1 or TRBD2 (6 bases each). CDR3 length: 12 amino acids. Looked up from germline, CDR1 is LGHNT and CDR2 is FRNRAP. CDR3 sequence (DNA): TGTGCTAGTGGTTTGCCCTCTGAGGGGGGAAACTTC. Translating it yields CASGLPSEGGNF.

V and J are TRBV2 and TRBJ1-5; no clear D gene. This CDR3 spans 15 amino acids. Trimming stripped 3 bases from V and 0 bases from J, with 9 bases between. CDR1 is SNHLY, CDR2 FYNNEI, per germline. DNA of the CDR3: TGTGCCAGCAGTGACGGCAGAAATAGCAATCAGCCCCAGCATTTT. This sequence encodes CASSDGRNSNQPQHF.

This clone was found a few times. The rearrangement uses TRBV23-1 and TRBJ2-7, with D perhaps TRBD1 (6 bases). TRBV23-1 falls under the ORF class, with uncertain function. This CDR3 comprises 14 residues. Trimming cost V 3 bases and J 3 bases, with 12 bases left between them. In DNA, the CDR3 is TGCGCCAGCAGTCAGGCCGGGACAATCTACGAGCAGTACTTC. This encodes CASSQAGTIYEQYF.

J is TRBJ1-2 and V is TRBV28; 9 bases are shared with TRBD1. The junction had 7 bases not matched to a gene; V was cut back by 6 bases and J by 8 bases. The CDR3 has 13 residues. Germline V gene sequence: CDR1 MDHEN, CDR2 SYDVKM. DNA of the CDR3: TGTGCCAGCAGGTTCGGGACAGGGAAAGGCTACACCTTC. Translated: CASRFGTGKGYTF.

The V and J genes are TRBV3-1 (or the pseudogene TRBV3-2) and TRBJ2-1, with 7 bases that match TRBD2. This CDR3 contains 16 residues. V shed 2 bases, J shed 7 bases, and the junction held 11 bases outside the gene matches. CDR1 LGHDT and CDR2 YNNKEL come from the germline V gene (reference sequence). In DNA form, the CDR3 reads TGTGCCAGCAGCCAAAGTGAAGGAAGCGGGATGAATGAGCAGTTCTTC. Translation: CASSQSEGSGMNEQFF.

J is TRBJ2-1 and V is TRBV4-3, with D maybe TRBD2 (6 bases). Germline values: CDR1 LGHNA, CDR2 YSLEER. V dropped 1 base and J dropped 4 bases, with 11 bases sitting between them. The CDR3 has 15 amino acids. The CDR3 is CASSQAGVAYNEQFF. The CDR3 DNA reads as TGCGCCAGCAGCCAAGCGGGAGTGGCTTACAATGAGCAGTTCTTC.

The chain is built from TRBV10-3 and TRBJ2-3; no definite D call. Between the trimmed V and J ends, which lost 6 bases and 5 bases, there was a span of 18 bases. CDR3 length equals 15 residues. CDR1 and CDR2 from the germline V gene are ENHRY and SYGVKD. The CDR3 DNA reads TGTGCCATCAGCCTCTCAGGACCCCCACAAGATACGCAGTATTTT. Amino acids: CAISLSGPPQDTQYF.

The rearrangement links TRBV30 to TRBJ2-3; a weak D match, TRBD2 (5 bases). The CDR3 is 15 amino acids. Germline lookup yields CDR1 GTSNPN and CDR2 SVGIG (reference sequence). V was clipped by 0 bases and J by 2 bases, with 12 bases between them. CDR3 amino acids: CAWSVRRLTTDTQYF. The CDR3 DNA sequence: TGTGCCTGGAGTGTACGGAGGCTCACCACAGATACGCAGTATTTT.

V is TRBV7-2 and J is TRBJ1-4, with 7 bases identical to TRBD1. This CDR3 is 16 amino acids long. The germline V gene encodes CDR1 SGHTA and CDR2 FQGNSA. The J segment lost 8 bases and the V segment lost 8 bases, leaving 17 bases of the junction unmatched. The CDR3 nucleotides read TGTGCCAGCGGAATGACAGGGCTCCTCCTCCCAGAAAAACTGTTTTTT. This sequence encodes CASGMTGLLLPEKLFF. Drawing the rest from reference TRBV7-2 and TRBJ1-4, the complete variable domain is GAGVSQSPSNKVTEKGKDVELRCDPISGHTALYWYRQSLGQGLEFLIYFQGNSAPDKSGLPSDRFSAERTGGSVSTLTIQRTQQEDSAVYLCASGMTGLLLPEKLFFGSGTQLSVL.

In the case of this clone: The junction does not match germline at one end; this may be a read error. V usage is TRBV5-4 and J usage is TRBJ2-2, with TRBD2 matching over 10 bases. The CDR3 sequence is 16 residues long. Germline lookup yields CDR1 SGHNT and CDR2 YYREEE (reference sequence). The CDR3 nucleotides read TGTGTCAGCAGCCGGGGACTAGCGACGAACACCGGGGAGCTGTTTTTT. Residues: CVSSRGLATNTGELFF.